Shown below are 30 T cell receptor beta chains from a single sample sequenced in a study of cytomegalovirus exposure and HLA in healthy donors. Measured with immunoSEQ multiplex PCR; TCRdb has only the in-frame clones, and not every one. This table has about 130,000 clones, around 80% appearing once. Sequencing was performed on PBMCs. These receptors were collected from a man younger than 40 in good health and CMV-seropositive.

The rearrangement uses TRBV18 and TRBJ2-3, with TRBD2 matching 13 bases. Germline V lookup: CDR1 KGHSH, CDR2 LQKENI. V dropped 6 bases and J dropped 2; count of bases not matched to a gene: 14. The CDR3 loop spans 19 amino acids. The CDR3 DNA reads TGTGCCAGCTCCAGGACTAGCGGGAGTCCTAAACTGCCCACAGATACGCAGTATTTT. It encodes CASSRTSGSPKLPTDTQYF.

The rearrangement uses TRBV18 and TRBJ2-7; TRBD1 matches 8 bases. The germline CDR1 and CDR2 sequences are KGHSH and LQKENI. V lost 2 bases, J lost 6 bases, and 9 bases stayed unmatched. CDR3 size: 15 residues. Here the CDR3 reads CASSPRGTGLSEQYF. The CDR3 nucleotides are TGTGCCAGCTCACCAAGGGGGACAGGACTAAGCGAGCAGTACTTC.

This clone has only one observation. The J gene is TRBJ1-2, the V gene TRBV5-6; perhaps TRBD1 as D (5 bases). The V and J ends lost 3 bases and 7 bases respectively, with 16 bases between them. The CDR3 covers 14 residues. Germline loops: CDR1 SGHDT, CDR2 YYEEEE. The CDR3 DNA reads as TGTGCCAGCAGCTCGGCCACCAGGGTAGGTGGCTACACCTTC. Encoded protein: CASSSATRVGGYTF.

The chain is built from TRBV2 and TRBJ1-5, with a weak D call TRBD1 (6 bases). The V end lost 4 bases, the J end lost 3 bases, and 10 bases lay between the germline ends. This CDR3 contains 14 residues. CDR1 and CDR2 (germline): SNHLY, FYNNEI. The CDR3 protein is CASSVTGINQPQHF. The CDR3 coding sequence is TGTGCCAGCAGTGTGACAGGAATCAATCAGCCCCAGCATTTT.

A few counts support this clone. A single base is all that separates this from a far larger clone, so a read error is likely. This chain links TRBV4-1 with TRBJ1-1, with 8 bases identical to TRBD1. The CDR3 length is 21 residues. V lost 0 bases and J lost 0; bases outside the gene matches: 18. Germline V CDR1 and CDR2: MGHRA, YSYEKL. The CDR3 spells CASSQDPTGVQGPYMNTEAFF. The CDR3 bases are TGCGCCAGCAGCCAAGACCCGACAGGGGTCCAAGGCCCTTACATGAACACTGAAGCTTTCTTT.

The chain is built from TRBV7-9 and TRBJ2-1; D perhaps matches TRBD1 (5 bases). The V gene lost 7 bases and the J gene lost 3 bases, with 13 bases spanning the gap. CDR1 and CDR2 (germline): SEHNR, FQNEAQ (reference sequence). There are 14 residues in the CDR3. As DNA, the CDR3 is TGTGCCAGCATAGGATCAGGGAACTACAATGAGCAGTTCTTC. This codes for CASIGSGNYNEQFF.

The CDR3 sequence is CASSLLAGGEETQYF. The CDR3, as DNA: TGTGCCAGCAGCTTACTTGCGGGAGGGGAAGAGACCCAGTACTTC. The chain is built from TRBV7-2 and TRBJ2-5; TRBD2 matches at 9 bases. CDR3 length equals 15 residues. The ends lost 2 bases at V and 3 bases at J; junction bases unmatched: 4. Germline V gives CDR1 SGHTA, CDR2 FQGNSA.

V gene TRBV18 combines with J gene TRBJ1-2; the match to TRBD1 covers 9 bases. Germline lookup yields CDR1 KGHSH and CDR2 LQKENI. The CDR3 extends over 15 amino acids. Losses at the gene ends were 4 bases for V and 4 bases for J; bases not matched to a gene: 7. Here the CDR3 reads CASSLTGGVPYGYTF. The CDR3 DNA follows: TGTGCCAGCTCACTGACAGGGGGAGTTCCCTATGGCTACACCTTC.

The chain combines TRBV7-2 with TRBJ2-3; possible D gene TRBD1, 6 bases. The length of the CDR3 is 14 residues. The germline CDR1 and CDR2 sequences are SGHTA and FQGNSA. Trimming took off 6 bases at V and 2 bases at J, with 12 bases between the two ends. CDR3 DNA sequence: TGTGCCAGCAGTACAGGGACATCCACAGATACGCAGTATTTT. Translating gives CASSTGTSTDTQYF.

The chain employs TRBV2 and TRBJ1-2, with D uncertain. V shed 2 bases and J shed 4 bases, with 11 bases lying between them. The CDR3 is 14 residues long. Germline V gene lookup returns CDR1 SNHLY and CDR2 FYNNEI. CDR3 sequence: CASSETPGGYGYTF. CDR3 DNA: TGTGCCAGCAGTGAAACCCCCGGCGGCTATGGCTACACCTTC.

The V gene is TRBV5-1, the J gene TRBJ2-1; 11 bases line up with TRBD1. CDR3 length: 16 amino acids. Germline V gene lookup returns CDR1 SGHRS and CDR2 YFSETQ. The J segment lost 3 bases and the V segment lost 4 bases, leaving 6 bases of the junction unmatched. The CDR3 DNA reads as TGCGCCAGCAGCAGCTTTGGGACAGGGGGCTACAATGAGCAGTTCTTC. Translated, it gives CASSSFGTGGYNEQFF.

This clone occurred once. V and J are TRBV7-6 and TRBJ2-3; TRBD2 matches 7 bases. The CDR3 contains 15 residues. The germline V gene has CDR1 SGHVS and CDR2 FNYEAQ. V shed 1 base and J 6 bases; nucleotides not matched to a gene: 7. The CDR3: CASSLGGEGGDTQYF. DNA for the CDR3: TGTGCCAGCAGCTTAGGAGGGGAGGGAGGCGATACGCAGTATTTT. Full variable domain (remainder filled in from reference TRBV7-6 and TRBJ2-3): GAGVSQSPRYKVTKRGQDVALRCDPISGHVSLYWYRQALGQGPEFLTYFNYEAQQDKSGLPNDRFSAERPEGSISTLTIQRTEQRDSAMYRCASSLGGEGGDTQYFGPGTRLTVL.

This rearrangement joins TRBV5-1 to TRBJ1-2; 7 positions agree with TRBD1. The V segment lost 0 bases and the J segment 1 base; nucleotides outside the gene matches: 6. Germline CDR1 and CDR2: SGHRS and YFSETQ. This CDR3 spans 16 amino acids. CDR3 in DNA: TGCGCCAGCAGCTTGGCCGGTCAGGGGGTTAACTATGGCTACACCTTC. Translation gives CASSLAGQGVNYGYTF.

The chain carries TRBV2 and TRBJ1-2; 7 bases fit TRBD1. After removal of 6 bases from V and 5 bases from J, the junction contained 9 bases not matched to a gene. Germline CDR1 is SNHLY and CDR2 is FYNNEI. CDR3 length equals 14 residues. The CDR3 protein is CASSHDRAGYGYTF. The CDR3 nucleotides are TGTGCCAGCAGCCACGACAGGGCCGGGTATGGCTACACCTTC.

This rearrangement joins TRBV5-1 to TRBJ2-5, with 8 nucleotides matching TRBD1. This CDR3 has 14 amino acids. CDR1 is SGHRS, CDR2 YFSETQ, per germline. The J segment lost 1 base and the V segment lost 4 bases, leaving 3 bases of the junction unmatched. The CDR3 protein is CASSDGQGQETQYF. CDR3 DNA sequence: TGCGCCAGCAGCGATGGACAGGGCCAAGAGACCCAGTACTTC.

The chain links TRBV6-1 to TRBJ2-3, with 7 nucleotides matching TRBD1. V lost 2 bases to trimming and J lost 2 bases; unmatched junction nucleotides: 4. The CDR3 sequence is 15 residues long. Germline loops: CDR1 MNHNS, CDR2 SASEGT. Here the CDR3 DNA reads TGTGCCAGCAGTGAAAGGACAGGATCCACAGATACGCAGTATTTT. Translating it yields CASSERTGSTDTQYF.

The rearrangement links TRBV7-9 to TRBJ2-3, with a possible D match to TRBD1 (6 bases). Trimming pared 3 bases from V and 3 bases from J, leaving 13 bases between. This CDR3 is built from 15 residues. The germline gives CDR1 SEHNR, CDR2 FQNEAQ (reference sequence). The CDR3 DNA reads TGTGCCAGCAGCTTCACAGGGCTGGGAACAGATACGCAGTATTTT. This codes for CASSFTGLGTDTQYF.

CDR3 in amino acids: CASSFPDRAQTSGNYEQYF. CDR3 sequence (DNA): TGCGCCAGCAGCTTCCCGGACAGGGCCCAGACTAGCGGGAACTACGAGCAGTACTTC. This chain uses TRBV5-1 with TRBJ2-7; 11 bases line up with TRBD2. V lost 2 bases, J lost 3 bases, and 16 bases stayed unmatched. Germline V gene data show CDR1 as SGHRS and CDR2 as YFSETQ. The CDR3 is 19 amino acids.

The V and J genes are TRBV29-1 and TRBJ2-5; 13 bases agree with TRBD2. CDR3 size: 15 residues. Germline assignment: CDR1 SQVTM and CDR2 ANQGSEA. Losses at the gene ends were 7 bases for V and 5 bases for J; bases not matched to a gene: 10. For the CDR3, the DNA is TGCAGCGCAGTACTAGCGGGAGGGCGGGGTGAGACCCAGTACTTC. It translates to CSAVLAGGRGETQYF.

The rearrangement links TRBV4-1 to TRBJ2-7; 9 positions match TRBD1. Germline CDR1 reads MGHRA; CDR2 reads YSYEKL. The CDR3 length is 16 residues. The J segment lost 0 bases and the V segment lost 3 bases, leaving 6 bases of the junction unmatched. This chain's CDR3 is CASSQGTGSISYEQYF. For the CDR3, the DNA is TGCGCCAGCAGCCAGGGGACAGGGAGTATCTCCTACGAGCAGTACTTC.

This clone was detected only once. V and J are TRBV9 and TRBJ1-2, with TRBD1 identical over 8 bases. The J segment lost 4 bases and the V segment lost 0 bases, leaving 2 bases of the junction unmatched. CDR1 is SGDLS, CDR2 YYNGEE, per germline. CDR3 length equals 14 residues. CDR3 sequence (DNA): TGTGCCAGCAGCGTAGGGACAGGGCCCTATGGCTACACCTTC. Translation gives CASSVGTGPYGYTF. Full variable domain (remainder filled in from reference TRBV9 and TRBJ1-2): DSGVTQTPKHLITATGQRVTLRCSPRSGDLSVYWYQQSLDQGLQFLIQYYNGEERAKGNILERFSAQQFPDLHSELNLSSLELGDSALYFCASSVGTGPYGYTFGSGTRLTVV.

CDR3 DNA: TGTGCCTGTATCTGGACAGGGACTTACAATGAGCAGTTCTTC. It translates to CACIWTGTYNEQFF. The chain couples TRBV30 to TRBJ2-1, with TRBD1 matching over 8 bases. J gave up 4 bases and V 6 bases, and 8 bases lay outside the gene matches. The CDR3 contains 14 residues. Looked up from germline, CDR1 is GTSNPN and CDR2 is SVGIG (reference sequence).

The V call is TRBV19, the J call TRBJ1-3, with D uncertain. Germline V gene data show CDR1 as LNHDA and CDR2 as SQIVND (reference sequence). This CDR3 comprises 14 residues. Trimming took 5 bases from V and 4 from J, leaving 12 bases between them. The CDR3 sequence is CASSDLIKGNTIYF. The CDR3, as DNA: TGTGCCAGTAGTGACTTGATAAAGGGAAACACCATATATTTT.

This clone is a singleton in its sample. V and J are TRBV7-8 and TRBJ2-7; the match to TRBD1 covers 7 bases. The length of the CDR3 is 15 residues. CDR1 and CDR2 from the germline V gene are SGHVS and FQNEAQ. J gave up 4 bases and V 0 bases, and 6 bases lay outside the gene matches. The CDR3: CASSLAEGDRYEQYF. CDR3 bases: TGTGCCAGCAGCTTAGCCGAGGGGGACAGATACGAGCAGTACTTC.

The chain combines TRBV18 with TRBJ1-2; 7 positions match TRBD1. The germline V gene encodes CDR1 KGHSH and CDR2 LQKENI. The CDR3 contains 14 residues. V gave up 0 bases and J gave up 4 bases; unmatched junction bases: 2. For the CDR3, the DNA is TGTGCCAGCTCACCACCGTCAGGGGGCTATGGCTACACCTTC. Encoded protein: CASSPPSGGYGYTF.

The genes are TRBV5-6 and TRBJ2-5, with 12 bases aligning to TRBD2. The CDR3 spans 17 residues. Germline assignment: CDR1 SGHDT and CDR2 YYEEEE. After removal of 1 base from V and 5 bases from J, the junction contained 9 bases not matched to a gene. The chain's CDR3 is CASSLWLAGGPGETQYF. As DNA, the CDR3 is TGTGCCAGCAGCTTGTGGCTAGCGGGAGGGCCGGGGGAGACCCAGTACTTC.

V and J are TRBV9 and TRBJ1-3; TRBD1 might be the D (6 bases). V lost 0 bases, J lost 0 bases, and 13 bases lay in between. Germline CDR1 reads SGDLS; CDR2 reads YYNGEE. CDR3 length: 17 residues. The CDR3 region is CASSVGAGALSGNTIYF. Here the CDR3 DNA reads TGTGCCAGCAGCGTAGGGGCAGGGGCGCTCTCTGGAAACACCATATATTTT.

The chain joins TRBV6-1 to TRBJ1-5; TRBD1 matches at 8 bases. With V trimmed by 4 bases and J by 0 bases, 8 bases remained unmatched. The germline CDR1 and CDR2 sequences are MNHNS and SASEGT. The CDR3 runs to 17 residues. The CDR3 nucleotides read TGTGCCAGCAGTGGGACAGGGCTCCCTTATAGCAATCAGCCCCAGCATTTT. Translation gives CASSGTGLPYSNQPQHF.

The CDR3 spells CASSQVTRGNTIYF. The CDR3 DNA sequence: TGCGCCAGCAGCCAAGTAACCAGGGGAAACACCATATATTTT. This chain uses TRBV4-1 with TRBJ1-3, with D hard to call. From germline, CDR1 is MGHRA and CDR2 YSYEKL. CDR3 size: 14 residues. V shed 1 base and J shed 4 bases, with 8 bases lying between them.

This clone showed up just once. This chain joins TRBV27 and TRBJ1-1; TRBD1 might be the D (6 bases). V lost 6 bases, J lost 0 bases, and 17 bases lay in between. The germline V gene has CDR1 MNHEY and CDR2 SMNVEV (reference sequence). The CDR3 sequence is 16 residues long. The CDR3 region is CASSFLGQNMNTEAFF. The CDR3 DNA reads TGTGCCAGCAGCTTCCTTGGACAGAACATGAACACTGAAGCTTTCTTT.